This T cell receptor beta chain originates from a study of CD8 T cells in Susac syndrome. The authors reverse transcribed 0.5 to 1 ug RNA with random hexamers. The authors amplified TCR beta CDR3 across 54 Vbeta and 13 Jbeta using immunoSEQ multiplex PCR. Each CDR3 protein gets one entry after TCRdb re-called the immunoSEQ multiplex PCR reads with MiXCR. The sample carries some 120,000 distinct CDR3 sequences, 85% to 95% recorded once. Blood CD8+ and CD4+ T cells underwent high-throughput TCR beta sequencing. Purification of the CD8+ and CD4+ T cells relied on negative isolation, and TEMRA cells underwent FACS enrichment. The TCR comes from a human donor in good health. Sequencing input: CD4+ T cells from PBMCs.

The CDR3 region is CSVRMPGQGSSGELFF. The DNA of the CDR3 is TGCAGCGTCCGAATGCCGGGACAGGGATCGTCCGGGGAGCTGTTTTTT. The chain carries TRBV29-1 and TRBJ2-2; 9 bases match TRBD1. The germline V gene has CDR1 SQVTM and CDR2 ANQGSEA. The CDR3 loop spans 16 amino acids. V gave up 6 bases and J gave up 6 bases; unmatched junction bases: 14.